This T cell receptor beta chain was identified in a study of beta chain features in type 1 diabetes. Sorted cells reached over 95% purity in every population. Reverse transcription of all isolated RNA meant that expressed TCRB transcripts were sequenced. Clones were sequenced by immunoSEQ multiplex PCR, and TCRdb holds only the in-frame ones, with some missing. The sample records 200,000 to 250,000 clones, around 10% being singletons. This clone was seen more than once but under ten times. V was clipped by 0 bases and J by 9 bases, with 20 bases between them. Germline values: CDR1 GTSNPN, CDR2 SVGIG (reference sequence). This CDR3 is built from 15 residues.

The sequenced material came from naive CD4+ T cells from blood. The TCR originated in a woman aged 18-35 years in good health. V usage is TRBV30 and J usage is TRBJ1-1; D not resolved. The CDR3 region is CAWSVSSASAGKAFF. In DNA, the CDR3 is TGTGCCTGGAGTGTTAGCTCCGCCTCGGCGGGGAAAGCTTTCTTT. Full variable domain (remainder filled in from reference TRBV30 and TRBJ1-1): SQTIHQWPATLVQPVGSPLSLECTVEGTSNPNLYWYRQAAGRGLQLLFYSVGIGQISSEVPQNLSASRPQDRQFILSSKKLLLSDSGFYLCAWSVSSASAGKAFFGQGTRLTVV.